Shown below are 20 T cell receptor beta chains from a single sample sequenced in a study of T cells in Graves' hyperthyroidism and ophthalmopathy. It was RNA transcripts that yielded the amplified TCR beta CDR3 regions. Using the HTBI primer set, a first-round RT-PCR was run on the TCR CDR3. Using its own MiXCR run on the multiplex PCR reads, TCRdb lists one record per CDR3 protein. The table shows hundreds of thousands of distinct CDR3 sequences, with about 15% occurring only once. Sequencing input: blood. All receptors derive from a woman aged 18 to 35 with Graves' hyperthyroidism.

V usage is TRBV7-6 and J usage is TRBJ2-7; no reliable D call. Germline CDR1 is SGHVS and CDR2 is FNYEAQ. CDR3 length: 14 residues. V dropped 4 bases and J dropped 6 bases, with 16 bases sitting between them. As DNA, the CDR3 is TGTGCCAGCAGCTCGTCGTGGGGTGGTAGCGAGCAGTACTTC. This codes for CASSSSWGGSEQYF.

This clonotype was picked up many times. The genes are TRBV18 and TRBJ2-5; D is unresolved. Trimming left V 1 base short and J 4 bases short, with 10 bases between. Germline CDR1 reads KGHSH; CDR2 reads LQKENI. This CDR3 has 14 amino acids. CDR3 in amino acids: CASSPLPQRETQYF. Here the CDR3 DNA reads TGTGCCAGCTCACCACTGCCGCAGAGAGAGACCCAGTACTTC.

This clonotype was seen repeatedly, ten times or more. This sequence joins TRBV3-1 and TRBJ2-2; D gene unclear. The CDR3 sequence is 11 residues long. Trimming shortened V by 1 base and J by 6 bases, and 0 bases separated the two germline ends. The germline gives CDR1 LGHDT, CDR2 YNNKEL (reference sequence). The CDR3 protein is CASSQAGELFF. The CDR3, as DNA: TGTGCCAGCAGCCAAGCCGGGGAGCTGTTTTTT.

This clonotype was found many times. This chain joins TRBV2 and TRBJ2-4; D uncertain. Trimming cost V 1 base and J 0 bases, with 7 bases left between them. The CDR3 sequence is 15 residues long. Germline V gives CDR1 SNHLY, CDR2 FYNNEI. The CDR3 nucleotides are TGTGCCAGCAGTGAAGAGGGCTTAGCCAAAAACATTCAGTACTTC. Translation gives CASSEEGLAKNIQYF.

This chain joins TRBV14 and TRBJ1-1, with TRBD1 identical over 12 bases. The germline V gene encodes CDR1 SGHDN and CDR2 FVKESK. The V gene end was trimmed by 1 base and the J gene end by 5 bases; junction bases not matched to a gene: 8. The CDR3 runs to 17 residues. CDR3 loop: CASSQGGTGGEYTEAFF. The CDR3 DNA reads TGTGCCAGCAGCCAAGGAGGGACAGGGGGCGAGTATACTGAAGCTTTCTTT.

V usage is TRBV5-1 and J usage is TRBJ1-1; 8 bases match TRBD1. The V and J ends lost 3 bases and 6 bases, in that order; junction bases with no gene match: 10. The V gene's germline CDR1 is SGHRS and CDR2 YFSETQ. CDR3 length: 15 amino acids. The chain's CDR3 is CASSWFDRGNAEAFF. DNA for the CDR3: TGCGCCAGCAGCTGGTTTGACAGGGGAAACGCTGAAGCTTTCTTT.

This clonotype was recorded at least ten times. The chain joins TRBV4-1 to TRBJ2-2, with D perhaps TRBD1 (6 bases). CDR3 length: 15 amino acids. The germline V gene encodes CDR1 MGHRA and CDR2 YSYEKL. V shed 4 bases and J shed 1 base, with 10 bases lying between them. The CDR3 DNA follows: TGCGCCAGCAGCCCGCCGACAGGGAACACCGGGGAGCTGTTTTTT. Its protein is CASSPPTGNTGELFF.

In this sample, this clonotype turned up once. The J gene is TRBJ1-1, the V gene TRBV20-1; tentatively, D is TRBD1 (5 bases). Trimming left V 5 bases short and J 8 bases short, with 15 bases between. CDR1 is DFQATT and CDR2 is SNEGSKA in the germline V gene (reference sequence). The CDR3 sequence is 12 residues long. CDR3 coding DNA: TGCAGTGCTGGGGACGGCCTGAAAGAAGCTTTCTTT. This gives the protein CSAGDGLKEAFF.

The CDR3 spells CASSPPGEETQYF. The DNA of the CDR3 is TGTGCCAGCAGCCCCCCCGGGGAAGAGACCCAGTACTTC. This chain connects TRBV7-3 to TRBJ2-5; possible D gene TRBD2, 5 bases. Trimming stripped 5 bases from V and 3 bases from J, with 10 bases between. CDR3 length equals 13 residues. CDR1 and CDR2 (germline): SGHTA, FQGTGA. The full variable domain, rest sourced from reference TRBV7-3 and TRBJ2-5, is GAGVSQTPSNKVTEKGKYVELRCDPISGHTALYWYRQSLGQGPEFLIYFQGTGAADDSGLPNDRFFAVRPEGSVSTLKIQRTERGDSAVYLCASSPPGEETQYFGPGTRLLVL.

The J gene is TRBJ2-1, the V gene TRBV28; 9 bases fit TRBD2. V gave up 6 bases and J gave up 8 bases; unmatched junction bases: 14. Germline values: CDR1 MDHEN, CDR2 SYDVKM. This CDR3 has 16 residues. CDR3 sequence (DNA): TGTGCCAGCAGCATCCTGACTAGCGGAAAGGACGATGAGCAGTTCTTC. Its translation is CASSILTSGKDDEQFF.

This chain joins TRBV6-1 and TRBJ2-1; TRBD2 matches at 8 bases. The CDR3 is made up of 18 amino acids. Germline V lookup: CDR1 MNHNS, CDR2 SASEGT. The V segment lost 10 bases and the J segment 7 bases; nucleotides outside the gene matches: 24. CDR3 bases: TGTGCCACCCGAGGGAGGGGCGCAGCGGGAGAGGGGACAAATGAGCAGTTCTTC. Protein sequence: CATRGRGAAGEGTNEQFF.

The rearrangement uses TRBV6-2 or TRBV6-3 and TRBJ2-4; 7 nucleotides align to TRBD1. V trimming: 0 bases; J trimming: 4 bases; junction bases outside the gene matches: 0. Germline V CDR1 and CDR2: MNHEY, SVGEGT. The CDR3 loop spans 14 amino acids. The CDR3 sequence is CASSYSGQKNIQYF. The CDR3 nucleotides read TGTGCCAGCAGTTACTCGGGACAGAAAAACATTCAGTACTTC.

This clonotype came up a few times. The chain recombines TRBV27 with TRBJ1-5, with D maybe TRBD1 (5 bases). Germline CDR1 reads MNHEY; CDR2 reads SMNVEV (reference sequence). V lost 3 bases, J lost 3 bases, and 12 bases lay in between. The CDR3 runs 15 residues. The chain's CDR3 is CASSLRGPPNQPQHF. CDR3 sequence (DNA): TGTGCCAGCAGTTTGAGGGGACCCCCCAATCAGCCCCAGCATTTT.

This rearrangement joins TRBV24-1 to TRBJ2-3; no firm D call. Trimming cost V 4 bases and J 9 bases, with 7 bases left between them. This CDR3 region has 11 residues. Looked up from germline, CDR1 is KGHDR and CDR2 is SFDVKD. The CDR3 DNA sequence: TGTGCCACCAGTGAGGAAGAAACGCAGTATTTT. This codes for CATSEEETQYF.

The chain carries TRBV4-3 and TRBJ1-1; TRBD1 might be the D (5 bases). Germline V CDR1 and CDR2: LGHNA, YSLEER. V lost 4 bases, J lost 5 bases, and 14 bases lay in between. The CDR3 covers 14 residues. Here the CDR3 DNA reads TGCGCCAGCAGCCCTCCCGGGGAGGGGACTGAAGCTTTCTTT. The encoded protein is CASSPPGEGTEAFF.

The rearrangement uses TRBV29-1 and TRBJ1-4; D uncertain. Trimming took off 7 bases at V and 8 bases at J, with 14 bases between the two ends. The CDR3 loop spans 12 amino acids. Looked up from germline, CDR1 is SQVTM and CDR2 is ANQGSEA. Here the CDR3 reads CSAFREDEKLFF. CDR3 bases: TGCAGCGCATTCCGGGAGGACGAAAAACTGTTTTTT. The variable domain in full, completed from reference TRBV29-1 and TRBJ1-4, reads SAVISQKPSRDICQRGTSLTIQCQVDSQVTMMFWYRQQPGQSLTLIATANQGSEATYESGFVIDKFPISRPNLTFSTLTVSNMSPEDSSIYLCSAFREDEKLFFGSGTQLSVL.

At least ten counts were recorded for this clonotype. The chain couples TRBV28 to TRBJ2-4, with no clear D. V lost 2 bases and J lost 9, with 11 bases in between. The CDR3 length is 13 residues. Germline V CDR1 and CDR2: MDHEN, SYDVKM. CDR3 nucleotides: TGTGCCAGCAGTTTAGGAGCAGGCGGCATTCAGTACTTC. Translating it yields CASSLGAGGIQYF.

There are many counts of this clonotype. The CDR3 loop reads CSARDQTVQLGYTF. The DNA for the CDR3 is TGCAGTGCTAGAGATCAGACAGTACAATTGGGCTACACCTTC. The chain employs TRBV20-1 and TRBJ1-2; TRBD1 is a possible D gene (5 bases). CDR1 DFQATT and CDR2 SNEGSKA come from the germline V gene (reference sequence). CDR3 length: 14 amino acids. The germline V and J ends were trimmed by 0 bases and 8 bases, with 16 bases remaining between them.

This clonotype was seen many times. This chain's CDR3 is CASSPRPGGTYEQYF. In DNA, the CDR3 is TGTGCCAGCTCACCGAGACCAGGGGGCACGTACGAGCAGTACTTC. V usage is TRBV18 and J usage is TRBJ2-7; TRBD1 matches 8 bases. The CDR3 extends over 15 amino acids. Germline-derived CDR1 and CDR2 are KGHSH and LQKENI. J lost 4 bases, V lost 3 bases, and 8 bases had no gene match.

This clonotype has ten or more counts. This chain connects TRBV5-1 to TRBJ2-7, with D perhaps matching TRBD2 (6 bases). CDR3 length equals 13 residues. Trimming removed 0 bases at V and 6 bases at J, with 10 bases between. CDR1 is SGHRS and CDR2 is YFSETQ in the germline V gene. The CDR3 here is CASSLDGGTEQYF. The CDR3, as DNA: TGCGCCAGCAGCTTGGACGGGGGAACCGAGCAGTACTTC.